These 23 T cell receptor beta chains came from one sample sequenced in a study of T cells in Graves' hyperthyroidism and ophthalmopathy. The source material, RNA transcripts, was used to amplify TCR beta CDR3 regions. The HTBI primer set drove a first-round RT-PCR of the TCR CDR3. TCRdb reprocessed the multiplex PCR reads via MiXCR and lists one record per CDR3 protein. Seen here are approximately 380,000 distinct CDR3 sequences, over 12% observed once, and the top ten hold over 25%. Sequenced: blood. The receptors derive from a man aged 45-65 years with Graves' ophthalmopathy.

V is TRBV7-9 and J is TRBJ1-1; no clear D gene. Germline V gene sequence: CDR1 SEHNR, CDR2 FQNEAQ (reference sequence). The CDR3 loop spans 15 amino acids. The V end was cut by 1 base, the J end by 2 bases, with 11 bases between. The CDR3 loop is CASSLEALTNTEAFF. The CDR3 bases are TGTGCCAGCAGCTTAGAAGCTCTAACTAACACTGAAGCTTTCTTT.

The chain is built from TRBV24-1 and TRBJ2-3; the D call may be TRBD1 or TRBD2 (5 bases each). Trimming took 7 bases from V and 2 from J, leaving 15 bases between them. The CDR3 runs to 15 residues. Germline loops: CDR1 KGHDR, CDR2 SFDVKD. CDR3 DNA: TGTGCCACCAGACGGGGCGGAGGTAACACAGATACGCAGTATTTT. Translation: CATRRGGGNTDTQYF.

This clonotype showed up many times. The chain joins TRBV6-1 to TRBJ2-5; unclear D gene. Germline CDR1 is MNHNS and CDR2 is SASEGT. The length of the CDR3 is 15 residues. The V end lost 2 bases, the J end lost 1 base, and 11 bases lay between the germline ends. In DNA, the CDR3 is TGTGCCAGCAGTGAATTCGCTACCATCCAAGAGACCCAGTACTTC. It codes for CASSEFATIQETQYF.

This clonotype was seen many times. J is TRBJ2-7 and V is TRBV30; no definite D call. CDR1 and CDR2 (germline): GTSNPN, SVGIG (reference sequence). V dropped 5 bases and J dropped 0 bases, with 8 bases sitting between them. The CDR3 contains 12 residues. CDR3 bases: TGTGCCTGGGGGCAGTCCTCCTACGAGCAGTACTTC. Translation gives CAWGQSSYEQYF.

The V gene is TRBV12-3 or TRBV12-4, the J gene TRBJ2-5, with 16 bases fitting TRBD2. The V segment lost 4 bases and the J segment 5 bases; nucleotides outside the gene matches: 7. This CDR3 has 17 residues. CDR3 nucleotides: TGTGCCAGCAGTTCGGGACTAGCGGGAGGGTTTCTTGAGACCCAGTACTTC. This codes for CASSSGLAGGFLETQYF.

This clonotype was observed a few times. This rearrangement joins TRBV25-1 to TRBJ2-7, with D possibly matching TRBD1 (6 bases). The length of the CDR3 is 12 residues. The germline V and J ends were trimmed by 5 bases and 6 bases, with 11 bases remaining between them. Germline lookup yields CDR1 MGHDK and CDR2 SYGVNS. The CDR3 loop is CASSHTRGEQYF. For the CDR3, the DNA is TGTGCCAGCAGTCACACCAGGGGCGAGCAGTACTTC.

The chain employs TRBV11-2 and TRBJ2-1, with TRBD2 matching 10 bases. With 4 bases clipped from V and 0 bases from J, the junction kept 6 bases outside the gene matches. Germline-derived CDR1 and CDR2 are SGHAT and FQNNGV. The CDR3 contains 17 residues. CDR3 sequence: CASSSGTSESSYNEQFF. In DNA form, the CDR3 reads TGTGCCAGCAGCTCCGGGACTAGCGAGAGCTCCTACAATGAGCAGTTCTTC.

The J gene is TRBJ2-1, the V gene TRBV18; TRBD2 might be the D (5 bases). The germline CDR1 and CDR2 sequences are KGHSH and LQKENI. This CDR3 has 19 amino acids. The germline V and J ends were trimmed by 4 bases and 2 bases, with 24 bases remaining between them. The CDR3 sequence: CASSLLTSSSEVTYNEQFF. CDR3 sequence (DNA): TGTGCCAGCTCACTACTGACTTCGAGTAGCGAAGTCACCTACAATGAGCAGTTCTTC.

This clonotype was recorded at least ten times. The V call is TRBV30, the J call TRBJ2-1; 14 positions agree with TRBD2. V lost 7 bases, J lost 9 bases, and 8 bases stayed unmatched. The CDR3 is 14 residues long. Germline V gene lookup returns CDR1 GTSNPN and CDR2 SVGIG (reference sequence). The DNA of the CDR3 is TGTGCCTACCTGGGGACTAGCGGGAGATCTGAGCAGTTCTTC. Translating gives CAYLGTSGRSEQFF.

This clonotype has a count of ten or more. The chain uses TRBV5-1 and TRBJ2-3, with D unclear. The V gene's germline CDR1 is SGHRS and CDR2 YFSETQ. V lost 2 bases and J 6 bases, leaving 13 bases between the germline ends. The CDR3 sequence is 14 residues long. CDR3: CASSFGYRADTQYF. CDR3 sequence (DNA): TGCGCCAGCAGCTTTGGCTATCGGGCGGATACGCAGTATTTT. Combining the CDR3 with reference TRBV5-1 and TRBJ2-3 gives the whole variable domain KAGVTQTPRYLIKTRGQQVTLSCSPISGHRSVSWYQQTPGQGLQFLFEYFSETQRNKGNFPGRFSGRQFSNSRSEMNVSTLELGDSALYLCASSFGYRADTQYFGPGTRLTVL.

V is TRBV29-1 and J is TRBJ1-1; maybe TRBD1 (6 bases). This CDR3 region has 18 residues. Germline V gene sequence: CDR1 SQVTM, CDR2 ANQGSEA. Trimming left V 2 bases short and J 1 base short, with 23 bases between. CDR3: CSVERGVRGNIRNTEAFF. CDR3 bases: TGCAGCGTTGAAAGAGGGGTAAGGGGGAATATTAGGAACACTGAAGCTTTCTTT.

The CDR3 loop reads CASSIPTSAGATDTQYF. DNA of the CDR3: TGTGCCAGTAGTATCCCCACCTCCGCGGGAGCCACAGATACGCAGTATTTT. This chain links TRBV19 with TRBJ2-3; 7 bases match TRBD2. Germline CDR1 is LNHDA and CDR2 is SQIVND (reference sequence). The junction had 11 bases not matched to a gene; V was cut back by 3 bases and J by 2 bases. The CDR3 is 17 residues long.

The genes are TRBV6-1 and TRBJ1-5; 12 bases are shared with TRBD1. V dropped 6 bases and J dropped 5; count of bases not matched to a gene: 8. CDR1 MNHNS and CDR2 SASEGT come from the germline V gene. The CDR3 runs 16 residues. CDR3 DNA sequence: TGTGCCAGCAGGCGGGGACAGGGGGCTGTGTATCAGCCCCAGCATTTT. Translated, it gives CASRRGQGAVYQPQHF.

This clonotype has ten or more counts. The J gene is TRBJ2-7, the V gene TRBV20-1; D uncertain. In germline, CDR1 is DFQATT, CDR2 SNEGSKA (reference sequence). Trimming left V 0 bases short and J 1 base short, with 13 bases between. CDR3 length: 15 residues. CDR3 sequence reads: CSARDPSQISYEQYF. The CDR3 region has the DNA TGCAGTGCTAGAGATCCGTCACAAATTTCCTACGAGCAGTACTTC.

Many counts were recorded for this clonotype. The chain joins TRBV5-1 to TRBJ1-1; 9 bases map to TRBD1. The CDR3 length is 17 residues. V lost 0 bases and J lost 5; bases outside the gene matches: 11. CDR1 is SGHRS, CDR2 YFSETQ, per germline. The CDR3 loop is CASSLVLSGQGVTEAFF. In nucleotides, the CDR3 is TGCGCCAGCAGCTTGGTTTTGTCGGGACAGGGAGTTACTGAAGCTTTCTTT.

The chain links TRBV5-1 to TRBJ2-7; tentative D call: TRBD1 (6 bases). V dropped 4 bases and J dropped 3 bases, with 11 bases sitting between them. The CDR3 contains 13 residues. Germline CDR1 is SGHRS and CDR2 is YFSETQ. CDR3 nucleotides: TGCGCCAGCAGCATCGGGACAAACTACGAGCAGTACTTC. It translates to CASSIGTNYEQYF.

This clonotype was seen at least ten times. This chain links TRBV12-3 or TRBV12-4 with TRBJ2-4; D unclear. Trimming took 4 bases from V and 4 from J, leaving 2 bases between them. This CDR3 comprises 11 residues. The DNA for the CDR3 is TGTGCCAGCAGTTCGAAAAACATTCAGTACTTC. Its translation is CASSSKNIQYF.

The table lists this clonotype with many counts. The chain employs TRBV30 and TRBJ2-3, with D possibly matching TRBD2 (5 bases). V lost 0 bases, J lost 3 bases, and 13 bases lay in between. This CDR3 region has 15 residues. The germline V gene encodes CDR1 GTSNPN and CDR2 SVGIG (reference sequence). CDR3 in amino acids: CAWSVGLPGTDTQYF. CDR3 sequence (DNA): TGTGCCTGGAGTGTAGGACTGCCGGGAACAGATACGCAGTATTTT.

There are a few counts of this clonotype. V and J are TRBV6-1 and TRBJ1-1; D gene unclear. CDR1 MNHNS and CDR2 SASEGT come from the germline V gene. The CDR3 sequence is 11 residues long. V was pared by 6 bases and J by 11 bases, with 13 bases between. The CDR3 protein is CASSQSVSAFF. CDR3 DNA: TGTGCCAGCAGCCAGAGTGTGTCGGCTTTCTTT.

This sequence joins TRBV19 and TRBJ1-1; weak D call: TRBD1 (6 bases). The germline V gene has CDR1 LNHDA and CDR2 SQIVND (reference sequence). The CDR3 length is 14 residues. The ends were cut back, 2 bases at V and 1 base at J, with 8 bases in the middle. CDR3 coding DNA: TGTGCCAGTAGTATAACAGGGAGGAACACTGAAGCTTTCTTT. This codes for CASSITGRNTEAFF.

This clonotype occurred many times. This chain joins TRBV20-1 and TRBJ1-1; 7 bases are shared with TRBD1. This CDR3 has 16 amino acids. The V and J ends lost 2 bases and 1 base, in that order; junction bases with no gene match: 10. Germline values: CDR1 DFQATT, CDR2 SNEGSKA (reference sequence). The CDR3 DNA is TGCAGTGCTAGATCCCCTCGGACAGGACCGAACACTGAAGCTTTCTTT. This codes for CSARSPRTGPNTEAFF.

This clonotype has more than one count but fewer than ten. CDR3 loop: CASSIQTGLNEQFF. The DNA of the CDR3 is TGTGCCAGTAGTATCCAGACAGGGTTGAATGAGCAGTTCTTC. This sequence joins TRBV19 and TRBJ2-1, with TRBD1 matching 7 bases. J lost 7 bases, V lost 3 bases, and 6 bases had no gene match. Germline assignment: CDR1 LNHDA and CDR2 SQIVND (reference sequence). The CDR3 covers 14 residues.

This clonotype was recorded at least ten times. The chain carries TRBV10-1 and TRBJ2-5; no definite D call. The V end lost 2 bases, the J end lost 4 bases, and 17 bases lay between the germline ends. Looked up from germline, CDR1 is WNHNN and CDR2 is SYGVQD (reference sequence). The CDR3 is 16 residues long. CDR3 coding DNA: TGCGCCAGCAGTGAGGGTTACTACCCACCGGGAGAGACCCAGTACTTC. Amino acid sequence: CASSEGYYPPGETQYF.